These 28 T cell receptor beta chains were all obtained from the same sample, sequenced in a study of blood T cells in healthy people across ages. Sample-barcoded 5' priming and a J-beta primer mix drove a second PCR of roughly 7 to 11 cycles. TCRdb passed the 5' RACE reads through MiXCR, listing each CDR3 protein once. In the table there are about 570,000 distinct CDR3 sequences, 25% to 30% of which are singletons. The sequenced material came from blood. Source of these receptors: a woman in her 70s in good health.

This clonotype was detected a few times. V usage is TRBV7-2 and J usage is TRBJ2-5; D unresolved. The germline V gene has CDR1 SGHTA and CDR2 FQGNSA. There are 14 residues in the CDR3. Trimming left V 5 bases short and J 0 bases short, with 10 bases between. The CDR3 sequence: CASSQKMYQETQYF. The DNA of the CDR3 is TGTGCCAGCAGCCAAAAGATGTACCAAGAGACCCAGTACTTC.

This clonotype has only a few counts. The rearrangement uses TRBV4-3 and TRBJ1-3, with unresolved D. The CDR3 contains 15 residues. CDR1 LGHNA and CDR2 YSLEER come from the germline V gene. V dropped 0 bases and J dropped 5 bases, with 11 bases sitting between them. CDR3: CASSQDPSGRNTIYF. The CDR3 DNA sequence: TGCGCCAGCAGCCAAGATCCTTCCGGGCGAAACACCATATATTTT.

CDR3 amino acids: CASSQDWQGFDEQFF. The CDR3 DNA is TGTGCCAGCAGCCAAGATTGGCAGGGTTTCGATGAGCAGTTCTTC. The gene calls are TRBV4-2 and TRBJ2-1, with D possibly TRBD1 on 5 matching bases. Germline CDR1 is LGHNA and CDR2 is YNFKEQ. V lost 0 bases to trimming and J lost 8 bases, with 14 bases between them. The CDR3 spans 15 residues.

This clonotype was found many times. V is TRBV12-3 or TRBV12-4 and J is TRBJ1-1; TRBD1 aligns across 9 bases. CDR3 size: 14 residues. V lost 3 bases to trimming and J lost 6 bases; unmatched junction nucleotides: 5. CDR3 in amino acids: CASSFRDRAPEAFF. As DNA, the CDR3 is TGTGCCAGCAGTTTCCGGGACAGGGCCCCTGAAGCTTTCTTT.

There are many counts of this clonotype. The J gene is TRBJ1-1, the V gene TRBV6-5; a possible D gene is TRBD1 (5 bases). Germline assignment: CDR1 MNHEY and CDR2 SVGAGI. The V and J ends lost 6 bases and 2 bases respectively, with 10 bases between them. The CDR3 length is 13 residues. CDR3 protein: CASSPRENTEAFF. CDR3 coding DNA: TGTGCCAGCAGCCCCAGGGAAAACACTGAAGCTTTCTTT.

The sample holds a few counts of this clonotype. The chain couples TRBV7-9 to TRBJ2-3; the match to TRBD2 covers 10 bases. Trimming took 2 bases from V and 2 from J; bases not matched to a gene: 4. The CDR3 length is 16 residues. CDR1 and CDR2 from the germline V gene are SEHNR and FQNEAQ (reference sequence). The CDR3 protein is CASSLTSGDTTDTQYF. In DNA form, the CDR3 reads TGTGCCAGCAGCTTAACTAGCGGGGATACCACAGATACGCAGTATTTT.

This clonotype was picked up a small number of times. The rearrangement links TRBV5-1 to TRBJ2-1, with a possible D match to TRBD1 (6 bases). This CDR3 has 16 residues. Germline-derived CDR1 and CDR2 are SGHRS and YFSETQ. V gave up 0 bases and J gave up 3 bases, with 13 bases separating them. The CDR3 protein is CASSLARTGNYNEQFF. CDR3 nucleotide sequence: TGCGCCAGCAGCTTGGCCCGCACAGGGAACTACAATGAGCAGTTCTTC.

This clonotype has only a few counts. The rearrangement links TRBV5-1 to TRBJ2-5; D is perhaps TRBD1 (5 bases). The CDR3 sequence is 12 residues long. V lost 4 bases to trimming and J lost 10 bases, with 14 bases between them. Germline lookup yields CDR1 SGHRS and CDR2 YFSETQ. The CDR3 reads CASSPMGPDQYF. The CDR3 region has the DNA TGCGCCAGCAGCCCAATGGGGCCCGACCAGTACTTC.

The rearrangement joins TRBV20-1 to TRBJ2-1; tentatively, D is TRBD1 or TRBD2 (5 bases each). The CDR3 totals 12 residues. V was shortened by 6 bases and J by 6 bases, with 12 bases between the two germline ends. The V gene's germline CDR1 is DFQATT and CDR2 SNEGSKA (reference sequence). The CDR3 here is CSATRGINEQFF. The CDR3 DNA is TGCAGTGCAACGAGGGGTATCAATGAGCAGTTCTTC.

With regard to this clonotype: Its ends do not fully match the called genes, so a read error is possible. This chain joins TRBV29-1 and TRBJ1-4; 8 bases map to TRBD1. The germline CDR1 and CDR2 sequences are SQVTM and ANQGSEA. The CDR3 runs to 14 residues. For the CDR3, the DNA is TGCAGCGTTGGGTCCCAGGGGGCTAATGAAAAACCGTTTTTT. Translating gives CSVGSQGANEKPFF.

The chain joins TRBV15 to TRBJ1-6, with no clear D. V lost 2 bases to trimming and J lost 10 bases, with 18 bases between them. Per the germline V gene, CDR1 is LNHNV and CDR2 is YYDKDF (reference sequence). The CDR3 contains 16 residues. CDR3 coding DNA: TGTGCCACCAGCAGAAGAGGGCTGTCGGTGGGATCACCCCTCCACTTT. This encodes CATSRRGLSVGSPLHF.

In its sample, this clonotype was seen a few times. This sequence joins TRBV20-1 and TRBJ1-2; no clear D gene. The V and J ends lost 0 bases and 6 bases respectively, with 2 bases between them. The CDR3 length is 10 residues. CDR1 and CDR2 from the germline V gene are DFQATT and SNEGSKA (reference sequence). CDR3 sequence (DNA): TGCAGTGCTAGAGAAAATGGCTACACCTTC. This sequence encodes CSARENGYTF.

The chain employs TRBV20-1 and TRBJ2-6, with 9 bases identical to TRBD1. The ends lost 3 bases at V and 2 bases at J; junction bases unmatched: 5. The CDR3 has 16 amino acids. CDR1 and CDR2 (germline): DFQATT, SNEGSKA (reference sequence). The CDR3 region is CSASNRGQPGANVLTF. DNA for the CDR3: TGCAGTGCTAGCAACAGGGGGCAACCTGGGGCCAACGTCCTGACTTTC.

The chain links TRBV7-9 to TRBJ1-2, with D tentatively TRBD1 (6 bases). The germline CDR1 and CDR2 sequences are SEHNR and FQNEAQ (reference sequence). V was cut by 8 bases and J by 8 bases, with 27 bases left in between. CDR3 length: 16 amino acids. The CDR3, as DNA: TGTGCCAGCGGCATCAGGTACCGGGACACATCAGGCGGCTACACCTTC. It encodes CASGIRYRDTSGGYTF.

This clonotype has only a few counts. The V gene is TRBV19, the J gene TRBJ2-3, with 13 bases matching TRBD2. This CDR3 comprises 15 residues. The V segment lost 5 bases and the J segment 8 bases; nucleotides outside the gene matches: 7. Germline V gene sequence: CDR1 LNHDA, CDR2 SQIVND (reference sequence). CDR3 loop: CASSELAGGAATQYF. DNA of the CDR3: TGTGCCAGTAGTGAACTAGCGGGGGGGGCGGCTACGCAGTATTTT.

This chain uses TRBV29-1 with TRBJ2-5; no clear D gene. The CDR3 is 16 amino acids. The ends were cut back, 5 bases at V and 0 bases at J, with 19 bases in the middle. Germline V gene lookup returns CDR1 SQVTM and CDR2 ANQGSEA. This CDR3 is CSVYPSWAADQETQYF. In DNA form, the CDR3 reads TGCAGCGTTTATCCGTCGTGGGCGGCTGACCAAGAGACCCAGTACTTC.

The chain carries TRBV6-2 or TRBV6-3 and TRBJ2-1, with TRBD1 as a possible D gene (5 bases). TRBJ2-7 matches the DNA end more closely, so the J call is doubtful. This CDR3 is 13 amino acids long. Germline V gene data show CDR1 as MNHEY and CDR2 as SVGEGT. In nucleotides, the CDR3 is TGTGCCAGCAGAGGATTGACAGCCTACGAGCAGTACTTC. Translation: CASRGLTAYEQYF.

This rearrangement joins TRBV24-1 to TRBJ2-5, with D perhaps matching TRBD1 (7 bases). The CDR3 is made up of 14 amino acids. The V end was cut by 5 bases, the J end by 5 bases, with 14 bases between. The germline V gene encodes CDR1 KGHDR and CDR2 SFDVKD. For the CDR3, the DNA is TGTGCCACCAGTGTTGCAGGGGGGCGCGAGACCCAGTACTTC. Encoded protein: CATSVAGGRETQYF.

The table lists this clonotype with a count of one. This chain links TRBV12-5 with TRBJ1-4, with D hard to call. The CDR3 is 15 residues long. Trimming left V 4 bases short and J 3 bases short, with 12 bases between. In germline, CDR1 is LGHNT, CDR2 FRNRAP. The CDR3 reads CASGSPTGANEKLFF. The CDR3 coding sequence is TGTGCTAGTGGTTCTCCCACCGGGGCTAATGAAAAACTGTTTTTT.

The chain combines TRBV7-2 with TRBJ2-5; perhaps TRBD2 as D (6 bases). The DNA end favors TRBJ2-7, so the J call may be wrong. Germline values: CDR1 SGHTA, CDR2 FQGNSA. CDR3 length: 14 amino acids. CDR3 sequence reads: CASSLGGATYEQYF. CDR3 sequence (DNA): TGTGCCAGCAGCTTAGGCGGGGCCACCTACGAGCAGTACTTC.

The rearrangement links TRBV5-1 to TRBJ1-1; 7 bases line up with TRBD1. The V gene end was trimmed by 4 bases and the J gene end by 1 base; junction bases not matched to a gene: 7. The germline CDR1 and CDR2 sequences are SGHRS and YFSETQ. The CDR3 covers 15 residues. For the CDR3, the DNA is TGCGCCAGCAGCCCCCTAGGGACAGCGAACACTGAAGCTTTCTTT. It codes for CASSPLGTANTEAFF.

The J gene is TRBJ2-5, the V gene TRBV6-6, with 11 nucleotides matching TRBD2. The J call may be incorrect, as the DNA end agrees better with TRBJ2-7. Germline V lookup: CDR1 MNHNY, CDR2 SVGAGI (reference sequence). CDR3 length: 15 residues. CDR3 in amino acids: CASSYGTSGMNEQYF. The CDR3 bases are TGTGCCAGCAGTTATGGGACTAGCGGTATGAACGAGCAGTACTTC.

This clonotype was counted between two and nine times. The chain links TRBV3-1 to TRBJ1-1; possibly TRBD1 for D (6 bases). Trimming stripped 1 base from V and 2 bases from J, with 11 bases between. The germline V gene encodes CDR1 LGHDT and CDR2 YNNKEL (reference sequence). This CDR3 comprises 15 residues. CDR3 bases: TGTGCCAGCAGCCAAGCTCGGGACACCAACACTGAAGCTTTCTTT. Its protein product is CASSQARDTNTEAFF.

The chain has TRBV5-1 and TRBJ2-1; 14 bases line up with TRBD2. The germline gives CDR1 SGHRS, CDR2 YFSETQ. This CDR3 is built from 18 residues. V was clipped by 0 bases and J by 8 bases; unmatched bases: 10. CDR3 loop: CASSLAGLAGGGGDEQFF. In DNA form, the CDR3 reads TGCGCCAGCAGCTTGGCAGGACTAGCGGGGGGAGGTGGGGATGAGCAGTTCTTC.

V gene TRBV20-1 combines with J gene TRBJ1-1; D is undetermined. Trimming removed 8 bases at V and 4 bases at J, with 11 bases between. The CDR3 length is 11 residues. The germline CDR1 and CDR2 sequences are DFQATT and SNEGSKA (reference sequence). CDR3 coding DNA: TGCAGTCTCCCGGGCGCCACTGAAGCTTTCTTT. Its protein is CSLPGATEAFF.

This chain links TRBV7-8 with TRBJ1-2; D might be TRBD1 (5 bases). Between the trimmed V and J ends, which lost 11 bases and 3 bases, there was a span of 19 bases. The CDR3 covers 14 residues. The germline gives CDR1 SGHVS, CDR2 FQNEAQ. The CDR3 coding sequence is TGTGCCTCTAAAACTGGGGGGACGGACTATGGCTACACCTTC. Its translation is CASKTGGTDYGYTF.

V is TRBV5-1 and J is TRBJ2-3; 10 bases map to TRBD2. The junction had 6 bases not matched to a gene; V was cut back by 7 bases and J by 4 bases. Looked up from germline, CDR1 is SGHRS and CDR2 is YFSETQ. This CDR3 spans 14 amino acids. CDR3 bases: TGCGCCAGCGCAGCTAGCGGGGGCTCAGATACGCAGTATTTT. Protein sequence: CASAASGGSDTQYF.

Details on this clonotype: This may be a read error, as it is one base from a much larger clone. CDR3 DNA: TGTGCCAGTCGAGATCAAACCTACGTGCAGTACTTC. Translating gives CASRDQTYVQYF. The V call is TRBV18, the J call TRBJ2-5, with D hard to call. From germline, CDR1 is KGHSH and CDR2 LQKENI. Trimming stripped 9 bases from V and 11 bases from J, with 19 bases between. The length of the CDR3 is 12 residues.